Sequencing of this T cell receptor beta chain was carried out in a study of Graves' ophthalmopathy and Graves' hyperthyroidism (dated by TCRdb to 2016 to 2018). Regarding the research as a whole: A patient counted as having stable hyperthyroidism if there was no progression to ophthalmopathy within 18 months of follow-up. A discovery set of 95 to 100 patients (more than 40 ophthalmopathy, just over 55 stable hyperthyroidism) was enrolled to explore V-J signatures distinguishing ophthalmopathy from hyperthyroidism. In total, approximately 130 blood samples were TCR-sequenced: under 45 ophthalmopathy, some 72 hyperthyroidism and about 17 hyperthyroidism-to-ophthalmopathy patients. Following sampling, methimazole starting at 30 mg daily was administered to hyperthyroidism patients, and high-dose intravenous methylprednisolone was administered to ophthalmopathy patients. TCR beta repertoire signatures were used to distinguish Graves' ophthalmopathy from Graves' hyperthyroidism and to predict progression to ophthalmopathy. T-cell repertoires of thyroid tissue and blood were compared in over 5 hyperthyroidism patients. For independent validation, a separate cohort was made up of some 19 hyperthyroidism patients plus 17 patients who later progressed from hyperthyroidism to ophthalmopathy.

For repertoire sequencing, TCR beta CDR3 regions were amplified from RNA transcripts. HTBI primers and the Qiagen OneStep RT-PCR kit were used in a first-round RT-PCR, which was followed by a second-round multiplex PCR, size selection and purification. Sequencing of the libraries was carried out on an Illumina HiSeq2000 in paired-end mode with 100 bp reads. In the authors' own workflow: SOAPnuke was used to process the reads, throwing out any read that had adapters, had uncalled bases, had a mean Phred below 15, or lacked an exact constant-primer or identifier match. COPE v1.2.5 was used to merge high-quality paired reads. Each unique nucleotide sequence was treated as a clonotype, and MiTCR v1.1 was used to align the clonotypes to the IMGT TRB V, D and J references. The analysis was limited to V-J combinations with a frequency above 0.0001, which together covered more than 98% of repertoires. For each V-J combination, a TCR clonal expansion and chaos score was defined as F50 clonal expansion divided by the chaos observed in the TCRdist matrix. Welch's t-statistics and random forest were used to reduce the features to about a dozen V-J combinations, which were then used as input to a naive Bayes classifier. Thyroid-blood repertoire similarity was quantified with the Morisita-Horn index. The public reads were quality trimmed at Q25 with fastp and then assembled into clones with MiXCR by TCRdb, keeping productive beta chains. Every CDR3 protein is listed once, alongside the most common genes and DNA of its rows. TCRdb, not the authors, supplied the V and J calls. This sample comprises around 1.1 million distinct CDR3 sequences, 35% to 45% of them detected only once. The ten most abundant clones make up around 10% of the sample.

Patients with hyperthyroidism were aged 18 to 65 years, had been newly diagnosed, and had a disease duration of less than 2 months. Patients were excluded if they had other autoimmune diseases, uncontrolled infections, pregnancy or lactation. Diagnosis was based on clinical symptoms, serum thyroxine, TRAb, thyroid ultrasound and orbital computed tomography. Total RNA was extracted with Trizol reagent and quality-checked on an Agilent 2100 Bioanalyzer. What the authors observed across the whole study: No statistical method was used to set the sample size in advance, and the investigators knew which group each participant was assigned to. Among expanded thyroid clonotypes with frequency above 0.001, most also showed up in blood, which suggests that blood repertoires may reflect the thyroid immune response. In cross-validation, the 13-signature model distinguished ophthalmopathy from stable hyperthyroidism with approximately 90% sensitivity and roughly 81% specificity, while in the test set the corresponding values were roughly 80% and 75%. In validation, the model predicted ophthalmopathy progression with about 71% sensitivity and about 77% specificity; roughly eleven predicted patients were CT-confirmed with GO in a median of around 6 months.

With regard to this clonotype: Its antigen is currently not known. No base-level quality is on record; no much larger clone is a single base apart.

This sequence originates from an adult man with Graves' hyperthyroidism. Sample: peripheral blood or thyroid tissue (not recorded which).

The CDR3 protein is CASSDRETRNYGYTF. The nucleotide sequence is given as TGTGCCAGCAGCGACCGGGAAACCCGAAACTATGGCTACACCTTC. The chain is encoded by TRBV6-5 joined to TRBJ1-2, with the D gene not confidently named. The CDR3 runs 15 amino acids, cysteine and phenylalanine included. The retained sequence is limited to the CDR3, 45 bases, with the frame set at the first base. The junction shows trimming of 6 bases on V and 2 bases on J, plus 16 bases between the germline ends. Looking up the germline V gene yields CDR1 MNHEY and CDR2 SVGAGI.